The entry below describes one TCR beta chain. Its specificity is unknown. Amplification started from genomic DNA. A primer set of 30 forward and 13 reverse primers amplified the CDR3. MiXCR, run by TCRdb on the multiplex PCR reads, gives a single entry per CDR3 protein. This sample has approximately 260,000 distinct CDR3 sequences; over 45% occur once, and the top ten carry around 15%. V was cut by 5 bases and J by 4 bases, with 17 bases left in between. Germline V gene sequence: CDR1 MNHNY, CDR2 SVGAGI (reference sequence). The CDR3 runs to 15 residues. These data belong to a study of type 1 and type 2 diabetes patients. Study-wide results and limits: Some expanded clones seen only in T1D might occur in additional T2D or control samples.

This TCR was recovered from a man between 18 and 29 years old with type 2 diabetes. Input material: peripheral blood mononuclear cells (PBMCs). The V call is TRBV6-6, the J call TRBJ2-5; perhaps TRBD1 as D (6 bases). The CDR3 loop is CASSPLGQGRETQYF. The CDR3 DNA follows: TGTGCCAGCAGTCCACTCGGGCAGGGGCGAGAGACCCAGTACTTC.